Listed here are 14 T cell receptor beta chains from one sample, sequenced in a study of a mutant IDH1 vaccine in newly diagnosed glioma. Time point noted: week 23, last vaccination. The study gave 300 ug of mutant IDH1 20-mer peptide per vaccine dose, with topical imiquimod. The antigens of these receptors remain unknown. Here immunoSEQ multiplex PCR was the method, and the copy in TCRdb shows in-frame clones only, minus some. Seen here are approximately 60,000 clones, approximately 85% observed once, and the top ten hold 4%. The material was PBMCs, obtained from a glioma patient whose treatment included an IDH1 peptide vaccine. All receptors derive from a man aged 25-40 years with glioma.

The V and J genes are TRBV6-5 and TRBJ1-2; tentatively, D is TRBD1 (5 bases). CDR1 is MNHEY and CDR2 is SVGAGI in the germline V gene. The CDR3 is 13 residues long. V lost 7 bases and J lost 2, with 11 bases in between. The CDR3 coding sequence is TGTGCCAGCATGAGGGGATTCAACTATGGCTACACCTTC. Translating it yields CASMRGFNYGYTF.

V is TRBV7-2 and J is TRBJ2-1, with 8 bases aligning to TRBD2. CDR1 is SGHTA and CDR2 is FQGNSA in the germline V gene. The CDR3 has 18 amino acids. V trimming: 9 bases; J trimming: 0 bases; junction bases outside the gene matches: 16. The CDR3 coding sequence is TGTGCCAGACCCGGAGGGAGCGGGGGCCATTCCTCCTACAATGAGCAGTTCTTC. Translating it yields CARPGGSGGHSSYNEQFF.

This clone was counted a single time. The chain combines TRBV2 with TRBJ1-2; D unclear. The germline V and J ends were trimmed by 6 bases and 7 bases, with 24 bases remaining between them. Germline lookup yields CDR1 SNHLY and CDR2 FYNNEI. The CDR3 extends over 16 amino acids. The CDR3 DNA sequence: TGTGCCAGCAGGTCCTTTAGGGTAGAACGGTCGTCTGGCTACACCTTC. Translation: CASRSFRVERSSGYTF. The full variable domain, rest sourced from reference TRBV2 and TRBJ1-2, is EPEVTQTPSHQVTQMGQEVILRCVPISNHLYFYWYRQILGQKVEFLVSFYNNEISEKSEIFDDQFSVERPDGSNFTLKIRSTKLEDSAMYFCASRSFRVERSSGYTFGSGTRLTVV.

The V gene is TRBV4-2, the J gene TRBJ2-1; 8 nucleotides agree with TRBD2. V lost 1 base, J lost 4 bases, and 12 bases stayed unmatched. CDR1 LGHNA and CDR2 YNFKEQ come from the germline V gene. The CDR3 runs to 18 residues. The CDR3 nucleotides read TGTGCCAGCAGCCAAGCGCTTCAGTCGGGGGGGTTTTACAATGAGCAGTTCTTC. This codes for CASSQALQSGGFYNEQFF.

The rearrangement links TRBV10-2 to TRBJ2-7, with a weak D call TRBD1 (5 bases). V was shortened by 2 bases and J by 6 bases, with 5 bases between the two germline ends. Germline CDR1 is WSHSY and CDR2 is SAAADI. This CDR3 is 11 amino acids long. The CDR3 sequence is CASSEGAEQYF. The CDR3 DNA reads as TGCGCCAGCAGTGAGGGGGCCGAGCAGTACTTC.

The chain's CDR3 is CASSSQGPYGYTF. The CDR3 DNA reads as TGTGCCAGCAGTTCACAGGGCCCCTATGGCTACACCTTC. V gene TRBV28 combines with J gene TRBJ1-2; D might be TRBD1 (6 bases). Germline loops: CDR1 MDHEN, CDR2 SYDVKM. V gave up 4 bases and J gave up 4 bases, with 10 bases separating them. This CDR3 is built from 13 residues.

The chain is built from TRBV27 and TRBJ2-7; possible D gene TRBD1, 5 bases. CDR3 length: 15 residues. Germline CDR1 reads MNHEY; CDR2 reads SMNVEV (reference sequence). V gave up 6 bases and J gave up 3 bases, with 18 bases separating them. CDR3 DNA: TGTGCCAGCAGCCCTACCTCGACAGTAGACTACGAGCAGTACTTC. Translation: CASSPTSTVDYEQYF.

The chain joins TRBV18 to TRBJ1-3; 7 nucleotides line up with TRBD1. CDR3 length: 19 residues. The V gene end was trimmed by 3 bases and the J gene end by 0 bases; junction bases not matched to a gene: 14. Germline CDR1 KGHSH, CDR2 LQKENI. CDR3 sequence: CASSPRQGAVMSSGNTIYF. In DNA, the CDR3 is TGTGCCAGCTCACCGCGACAGGGAGCAGTTATGAGCTCTGGAAACACCATATATTTT.

This rearrangement joins TRBV10-2 to TRBJ2-1, with no clear D. This CDR3 region has 16 residues. Germline V gene data show CDR1 as WSHSY and CDR2 as SAAADI. V was shortened by 3 bases and J by 5 bases, with 17 bases between the two germline ends. DNA for the CDR3: TGCGCCAGCAGTGATTTACGAAACAGTGGTAACAATGAGCAGTTCTTC. Residues: CASSDLRNSGNNEQFF.

The V and J genes are TRBV6-1 and TRBJ1-1; no definite D call. Trimming removed 8 bases from V and 2 bases from J, with 18 bases in between. The CDR3 is 15 amino acids. CDR1 and CDR2 from the germline V gene are MNHNS and SASEGT. CDR3 region: CASAPREQKNTEAFF. The DNA for the CDR3 is TGTGCCAGCGCCCCCCGTGAACAGAAAAACACTGAAGCTTTCTTT.

This chain uses TRBV5-6 with TRBJ2-1; TRBD2 aligns across 8 bases. This CDR3 spans 15 amino acids. The V gene's germline CDR1 is SGHDT and CDR2 YYEEEE. V dropped 4 bases and J dropped 10; count of bases not matched to a gene: 13. CDR3 bases: TGTGCCAGCAGCCGACGGGGTAGCGGGGCAGGCGAGCAGTTCTTC. This encodes CASSRRGSGAGEQFF.

This sequence joins TRBV20-1 and TRBJ2-6; D gene unclear. The CDR3 is 11 residues long. Trimming cost V 6 bases and J 3 bases, with 3 bases left between them. Looked up from germline, CDR1 is DFQATT and CDR2 is SNEGSKA (reference sequence). The CDR3 DNA is TGCAGTGCGTTTGGGGCCAACGTCCTGACTTTC. Its translation: CSAFGANVLTF.

This clone is a singleton in its sample. The genes are TRBV14 and TRBJ2-5; D remains unclear. V lost 0 bases, J lost 10 bases, and 9 bases lay in between. The germline V gene encodes CDR1 SGHDN and CDR2 FVKESK. CDR3 length: 12 residues. The CDR3 protein is CASSQDPPVQYF. The CDR3 DNA sequence: TGTGCCAGCAGCCAAGATCCCCCGGTCCAGTACTTC.

The V and J genes are TRBV13 and TRBJ2-3, with 10 bases identical to TRBD1. The germline V gene encodes CDR1 PRHDT and CDR2 FYEKMQ (reference sequence). The CDR3 is 15 residues long. Trimming took 5 bases from V and 4 from J; bases not matched to a gene: 6. The CDR3 bases are TGTGCCAGCAGCCCGGACAGGGGGGCCCCAGATACGCAGTATTTT. It yields the protein CASSPDRGAPDTQYF.